This T cell receptor beta chain emerged from a study of cytomegalovirus exposure and HLA in healthy donors. The PCR ran on 60 Vbeta and 13 Jbeta primers. Clones were sequenced by immunoSEQ multiplex PCR, and TCRdb holds only the in-frame ones, with some missing. The table lists around 200,000 clones, approximately 75% of them singletons, with about 4.8% in the top ten. With V trimmed by 3 bases and J by 11 bases, 12 bases remained unmatched. The CDR3 is made up of 14 amino acids. Germline V gene lookup returns CDR1 MDHEN and CDR2 SYDVKM. Study-wide points: Listed as cytomegalovirus-associated were 150 or so TCR beta chains. Some V segments (TRBV6-2 and TRBV6-3 among them) were excluded as indistinguishable. Earlier findings revealed that most TCR beta V segments proved productive either about 87% or about 30% of the time.

Notes on this clone: Its target is not known.

This sequence was found in a man aged 30-40 years in good health and CMV-seropositive. The rearrangement joins TRBV28 to TRBJ1-1, with 7 bases lining up with TRBD1. Sequencing was performed on PBMCs. The CDR3 sequence: CASSFSGTALEAFF. The CDR3 bases are TGTGCCAGCAGTTTTTCCGGGACAGCACTGGAGGCTTTCTTT.